This T cell receptor (beta chain) comes out of a study of cytomegalovirus exposure and HLA in healthy donors. Profiled with immunoSEQ multiplex PCR; TCRdb holds only in-frame clones, not every one. The sample holds some 200,000 clones; about 89% are singletons and the top ten take 7.2%. Points on this clone: Its antigen remains unknown.

Points from the study as a whole: Reported performance of the classifier showed diagnosis of cytomegalovirus status with high specificity and sensitivity. The TCR clusters that emerged in the first cohort tended, a later analysis found, to co-occur in the roughly 120 validation repertoires.

Separation from the roughly 670-subject first cohort characterized the roughly 110-subject validation cohort, to which the donors belonged. The sequence came from a man aged 30 to 45 in good health and CMV-seropositive. The source material was PBMCs.

In nucleotides, the CDR3 is TGTGCCAGCAGCATGCAGGGGTCCTACAATGAGCAGTTCTTC. Protein: CASSMQGSYNEQFF. The rearrangement links TRBV27 to TRBJ2-1; tentative D call: TRBD1 (6 bases). CDR3 length: 14 residues. From germline, CDR1 is MNHEY and CDR2 SMNVEV (reference sequence). V was pared by 6 bases and J by 1 base, with 10 bases between.